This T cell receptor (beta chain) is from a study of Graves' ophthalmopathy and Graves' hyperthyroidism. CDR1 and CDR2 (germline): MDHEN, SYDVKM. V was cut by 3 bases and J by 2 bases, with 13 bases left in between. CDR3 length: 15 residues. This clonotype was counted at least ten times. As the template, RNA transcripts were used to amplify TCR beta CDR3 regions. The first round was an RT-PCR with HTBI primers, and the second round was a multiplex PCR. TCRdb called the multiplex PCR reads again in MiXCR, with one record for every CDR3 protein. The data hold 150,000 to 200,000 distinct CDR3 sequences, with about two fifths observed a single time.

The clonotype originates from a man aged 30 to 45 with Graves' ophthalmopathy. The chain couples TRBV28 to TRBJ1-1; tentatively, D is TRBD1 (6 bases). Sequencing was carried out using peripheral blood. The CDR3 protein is CASSFVSQGNTEAFF. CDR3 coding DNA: TGTGCCAGCAGTTTCGTTTCACAGGGTAACACTGAAGCTTTCTTT.